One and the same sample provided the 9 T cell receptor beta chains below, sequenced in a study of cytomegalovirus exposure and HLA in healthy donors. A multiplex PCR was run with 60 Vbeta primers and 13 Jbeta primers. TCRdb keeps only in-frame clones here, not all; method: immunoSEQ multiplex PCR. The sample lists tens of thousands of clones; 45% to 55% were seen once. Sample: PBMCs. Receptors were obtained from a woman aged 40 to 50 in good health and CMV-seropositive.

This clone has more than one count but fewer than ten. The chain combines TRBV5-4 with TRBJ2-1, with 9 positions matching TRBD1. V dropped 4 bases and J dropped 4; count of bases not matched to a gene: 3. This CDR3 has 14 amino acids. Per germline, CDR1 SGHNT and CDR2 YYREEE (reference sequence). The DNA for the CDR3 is TGTGCCAGCAGCCGGGACAGGGAATACAATGAGCAGTTCTTC. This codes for CASSRDREYNEQFF.

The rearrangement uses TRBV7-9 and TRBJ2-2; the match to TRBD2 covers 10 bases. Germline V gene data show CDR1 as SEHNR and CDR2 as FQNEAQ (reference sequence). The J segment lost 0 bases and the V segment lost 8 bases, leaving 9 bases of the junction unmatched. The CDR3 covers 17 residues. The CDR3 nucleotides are TGTGCCAGCGAGGCGCTAGCGGGGGCCGCGAACACCGGGGAGCTGTTTTTT. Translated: CASEALAGAANTGELFF.

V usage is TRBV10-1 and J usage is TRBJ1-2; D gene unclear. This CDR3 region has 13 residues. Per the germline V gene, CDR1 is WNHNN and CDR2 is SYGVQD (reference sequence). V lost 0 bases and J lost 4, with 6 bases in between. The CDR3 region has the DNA TGCGCCAGCAGTGAGTCCAGAAGCTATGGCTACACCTTC. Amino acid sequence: CASSESRSYGYTF.

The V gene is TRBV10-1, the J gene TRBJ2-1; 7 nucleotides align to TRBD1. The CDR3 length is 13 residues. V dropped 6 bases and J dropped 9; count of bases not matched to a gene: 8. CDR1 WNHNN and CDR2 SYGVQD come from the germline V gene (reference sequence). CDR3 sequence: CASSRQGRGEQFF. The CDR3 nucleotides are TGCGCCAGCAGCAGACAGGGTCGGGGTGAGCAGTTCTTC.

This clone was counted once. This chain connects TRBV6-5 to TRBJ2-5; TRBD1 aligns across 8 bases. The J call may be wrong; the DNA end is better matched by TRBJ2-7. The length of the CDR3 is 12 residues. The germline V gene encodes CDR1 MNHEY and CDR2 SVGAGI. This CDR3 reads CASRTGGYEQYF. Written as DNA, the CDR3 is TGTGCCAGCAGAACAGGGGGTTACGAGCAGTACTTC.

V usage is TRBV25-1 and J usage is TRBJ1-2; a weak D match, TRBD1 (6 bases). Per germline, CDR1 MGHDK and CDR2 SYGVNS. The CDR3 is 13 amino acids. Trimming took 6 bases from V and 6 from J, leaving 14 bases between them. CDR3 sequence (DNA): TGTGCCAGCAGAAGGACAGAAAGAAATGGCTACACCTTC. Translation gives CASRRTERNGYTF.

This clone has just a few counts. The CDR3 DNA reads as TGTGCCAGCAGCTCACAGGCGTCTGGTGAGCAGTTCTTC. This sequence encodes CASSSQASGEQFF. The rearrangement uses TRBV7-9 and TRBJ2-1; TRBD1 might be the D (5 bases). Trimming took 4 bases from V and 9 from J, leaving 13 bases between them. CDR1 and CDR2 from the germline V gene are SEHNR and FQNEAQ (reference sequence). The length of the CDR3 is 13 residues.

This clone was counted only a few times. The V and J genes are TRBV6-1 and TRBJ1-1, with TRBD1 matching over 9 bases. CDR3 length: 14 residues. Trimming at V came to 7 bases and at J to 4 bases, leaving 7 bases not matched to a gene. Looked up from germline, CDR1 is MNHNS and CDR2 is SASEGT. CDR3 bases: TGTGCCAGCAATCGACAGGGGGTGGCCACTGAAGCTTTCTTT. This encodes CASNRQGVATEAFF.

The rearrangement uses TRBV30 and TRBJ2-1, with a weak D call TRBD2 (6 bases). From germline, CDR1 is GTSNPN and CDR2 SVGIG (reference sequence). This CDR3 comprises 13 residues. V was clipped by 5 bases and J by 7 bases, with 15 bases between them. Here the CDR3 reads CAWALRGRNEQFF. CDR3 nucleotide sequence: TGTGCCTGGGCACTACGGGGGAGAAATGAGCAGTTCTTC. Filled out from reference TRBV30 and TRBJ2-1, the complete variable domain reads SQTIHQWPATLVQPVGSPLSLECTVEGTSNPNLYWYRQAAGRGLQLLFYSVGIGQISSEVPQNLSASRPQDRQFILSSKKLLLSDSGFYLCAWALRGRNEQFFGPGTRLTVL.